This T cell receptor beta chain emerged from a study of blood T cell repertoires in COVID-19. Measured with immunoSEQ multiplex PCR; TCRdb has only the in-frame clones, and not every one. The profile shows 250,000 to 350,000 clones, almost 90% of them singletons. The sequenced sample was PBMCs or T cells enriched from blood (not recorded which). This clonotype was sampled from a woman aged 18-29 years with acute COVID-19.

The DNA for the CDR3 is TGTGCCAGCAGCTTAGTAGGGCGGGAGTTTGTCGGGGAGCTGTTTTTT. This translates into CASSLVGREFVGELFF. This chain connects TRBV11-2 to TRBJ2-2, with TRBD2 identical over 7 bases. V dropped 1 base and J dropped 7; count of bases not matched to a gene: 9. The germline CDR1 and CDR2 sequences are SGHAT and FQNNGV. There are 16 residues in the CDR3.